This is a list of T cell receptor beta chains from one sample in a study of cytomegalovirus exposure and HLA in healthy donors. The table came from immunoSEQ multiplex PCR; TCRdb's copy has only in-frame clones and leaves some out. The data show around 130,000 clones, with around 80% seen just once and about 2% held by the top ten. The sample taken for sequencing was PBMCs. These receptors all stem from a middle-aged man in good health and CMV-seronegative. The CDR3 runs from the conserved cysteine through the conserved F or W. D genes are given only for firm matches. Size tells how often a clone was seen (once, few, many) or the class of an expanded clone, and some rows leave it out.

d_call clone_size j_call v_call cdr3_length cdr3_nt cdr3_aa
NA NA TRBJ2-7 TRBV19 15 TGTGCCAGTAGTCTAAACAGGGAAGGATCCTACGAGCAGTACTTC CASSLNREGSYEQYF
TRBD1 once TRBJ1-4 TRBV4-1 17 TGCGCCAGCAGCAGACGGACAGGGCAACTCAGCAATGAAAAACTGTTTTTT CASSRRTGQLSNEKLFF
NA few TRBJ2-1 TRBV9 16 TGTGCCAGCAGCGTACGCCGGGTGGGGGCCCTATCGGAGCAGTTCTTC CASSVRRVGALSEQFF
TRBD1 NA TRBJ1-5 TRBV6-1 16 TGTGCCAGCAGTGAAGCATTCGGGACAGACAATCAGCCCCAGCATTTT CASSEAFGTDNQPQHF
TRBD2 NA TRBJ2-1 TRBV5-4 16 TGTGCCAGCAGCCCTGGACTAGCGGGGGCTTACAATGAGCAGTTCTTC CASSPGLAGAYNEQFF
TRBD2 few TRBJ2-7 TRBV5-1 16 TGCGCCAGCCAGGGAGTCTTAGCGGGAGGGCCCGTCGAGCAGTACTTC CASQGVLAGGPVEQYF
NA NA TRBJ2-7 TRBV6-1 13 TGTGCCAGCAGTGAAAATCTATCCTACGAGCAGTACTTC CASSENLSYEQYF
NA NA TRBJ2-1 TRBV13 13 TGTGCCAGCAGCCCCCCTGTCCGGGATGAGCAGTTCTTC CASSPPVRDEQFF
NA NA TRBJ2-7 TRBV28 14 TGTGCCAGCAGCGGGGGTTCCGGACTCTACGAGCAGTACTTC CASSGGSGLYEQYF
NA NA TRBJ1-5 TRBV19 12 TGTGCCAGTAGCCTCACAGTTCAGCCCCAGCATTTT CASSLTVQPQHF
NA NA TRBJ2-7 TRBV11-3 15 TGTGCCAGCAGCTTAGGCTCTAGCGTTGGCTACGAGCAGTACTTC CASSLGSSVGYEQYF
NA NA TRBJ2-4 TRBV10-3 15 TGTGCCATCAGTGAGGCTATACAAGGGGGAAACAGTCAGTACTTC CAISEAIQGGNSQYF
NA NA TRBJ1-3 TRBV4-3 18 TGCGCCAGCAGCCAAGAGATTGGGAGGGGGTCCTCTGGAAACACCATATATTTT CASSQEIGRGSSGNTIYF
NA NA TRBJ2-3 TRBV4-1 15 TGCGCCAGCAGCCAAGATGTCAGGGTCAGAGATACGCAGTATTTT CASSQDVRVRDTQYF
NA NA TRBJ1-2 TRBV14 15 TGTGCCAGCAGCCACGGCGAGACAGTTACCTATGGCTACACCTTC CASSHGETVTYGYTF
NA NA TRBJ2-7 TRBV11-2 15 TGTGCCAGCAGCTTAGCCGGGGGTATGGGCTACGAGCAGTACTTC CASSLAGGMGYEQYF
TRBD2 NA TRBJ2-5 TRBV27 13 TGTGCCAGCAGTTGGACTAGCGTGGAGACCCAGTACTTC CASSWTSVETQYF
NA NA TRBJ2-7 TRBV27 14 TGTGCCAGCAGTCTCGGTGCAGACACCTACGAGCAGTACTTC CASSLGADTYEQYF
TRBD2 few TRBJ2-3 TRBV25-1 17 TGTGCCAGCTCCTCCCCACTAGCGGGAGGGCAGGGAGATACGCAGTATTTT CASSSPLAGGQGDTQYF
TRBD1 NA TRBJ1-6 TRBV5-5 18 TGTGCCAGCAGCTTGGCGGGCAGGGGGCCCTCCTCTAATTCACCCCTCCACTTT CASSLAGRGPSSNSPLHF